A single T cell receptor beta chain is shown here with its context. This sample is part of a study of blood T cell repertoires in COVID-19. Some clones are missing from TCRdb's copy, which holds only in-frame ones; the method was immunoSEQ multiplex PCR. The profile shows 250,000 to 350,000 clones, more than 75% of them singletons. Deletions cut 2 bases from V and 8 bases from J, with 9 bases between. Germline V gene lookup returns CDR1 MDHEN and CDR2 SYDVKM. The CDR3 has 13 amino acids. Sequencing was carried out using peripheral blood. This sequence joins TRBV28 and TRBJ2-2; tentatively, D is TRBD2 (5 bases). The receptor was isolated from a woman in her forties or fifties who had recovered from COVID-19. The CDR3 DNA reads TGTGCCAGCAGTTTACGGGAAGGAGGGGAGCTGTTTTTT. This gives the protein CASSLREGGELFF.